This TCR beta chain was recovered during a study of TIL therapy for anti-PD-1-resistant metastatic lung cancer. Background on the study: Median tumor mutation burden was approximately 1.5 mutations per megabase. Study outcomes and limitations: Many TIL product clones were absent from baseline tumor, suggesting clonal contraction.

The CDR3 has 15 amino acids. V was clipped by 0 bases and J by 7 bases; unmatched bases: 5. The germline gives CDR1 SEHNR, CDR2 FQNEAQ (reference sequence). This was the immunoSEQ v3 assay. Survey-level samples got 2 million to 2.5 million read pairs; deep-level samples got about 4.5-6.5 million. Clones were sequenced by immunoSEQ multiplex PCR, and TCRdb holds only the in-frame ones, with some missing. The sample consists of approximately 95,000 clones, 65% of them appearing once. Indicated time point: pre-treatment sample, taken before nivolumab and TIL therapy. Tumor tissue came from excised metastases, mostly pleural nodules or supraclavicular lymph nodes. Progressing patients received lymphodepletion, expanded TIL infusion and IL-2. Remarks on this clone: The antigen remains unidentified.

This TCR was recovered from a person aged 25 to 80 with non-small cell lung cancer. Sequences were derived from tumor tissue, sampled at baseline. The V call is TRBV7-9, the J call TRBJ2-1, with 8 nucleotides matching TRBD2. CDR3 loop: CASSLAGRAWNEQFF. The CDR3 nucleotides are TGTGCCAGCAGCTTAGCCGGGAGGGCCTGGAATGAGCAGTTCTTC.